This passage covers 23 T cell receptor beta chains from one sample sequenced in a study of T cell clonality in common variable immunodeficiency. Study findings and constraints: Fewer deletions and N-nucleotide insertions were reportedly seen in common variable immunodeficiency TCR beta sequences.

No antigen has been identified for these receptors. Sequenced by immunoSEQ multiplex PCR; TCRdb stores in-frame clones only, minus some. The sample has around 19,000 clones, none seen only once. Source material: peripheral blood mononuclear cells. These receptors were collected from a human donor with common variable immunodeficiency.

There are a few counts of this clone. The read ends 3 residues before the CDR3 terminus; that terminus is restored from the germline J gene. V is TRBV18 and J is TRBJ2-1; unclear D gene. Trimming stripped 3 bases from V and 4 bases from J, with 13 bases between. This CDR3 is built from 15 residues. The V gene's germline CDR1 is KGHSH and CDR2 LQKENI. CDR3 region: CASSPWSLEYNEQFF. CDR3 DNA (partial): TGTGCCAGCTCACCGTGGTCGTTAGAATACAATGAG.

There are a few counts of this clone. The CDR3 goes on 3 residues after the read ends, and that part is filled in from the germline J gene. V and J are TRBV7-2 and TRBJ1-5; TRBD1 aligns across 7 bases. With V trimmed by 1 base and J by 4 bases, 4 bases remained unmatched. This CDR3 is built from 15 residues. Germline CDR1 SGHTA, CDR2 FQGNSA. CDR3 sequence: CASSLGTGSNQPQHF. The covered CDR3 bases are TGTGCCAGCAGCTTAGGGACAGGCTCAAATCAGCCC.

This clone has more than one count but fewer than ten. From the germline J gene comes the end of the CDR3, since the read stops 3 residues before it. The chain uses TRBV30 and TRBJ1-6; D is possibly TRBD1 (6 bases). V lost 0 bases to trimming and J lost 5 bases, with 8 bases between them. The CDR3 is 14 residues long. Germline V gene lookup returns CDR1 GTSNPN and CDR2 SVGIG (reference sequence). The CDR3 DNA, read in part, is TGTGCCTGGAGTGTACAGGGACATAATTCACCC. Translation: CAWSVQGHNSP. The CDR3 reads in full as CAWSVQGHNSPLHF. Drawing the rest from reference TRBV30 and TRBJ1-6, the complete variable domain is SQTIHQWPATLVQPVGSPLSLECTVEGTSNPNLYWYRQAAGRGLQLLFYSVGIGQISSEVPQNLSASRPQDRQFILSSKKLLLSDSGFYLCAWSVQGHNSPLHFGNGTRLTVT.

In its sample, this clone was seen a few times. With the read ending 3 residues before the CDR3 end, the germline J gene is used to fill in that end. The chain is built from TRBV6-2 or TRBV6-3 and TRBJ2-1; 12 positions match TRBD2. The CDR3 runs to 16 residues. Germline values: CDR1 MNHEY, CDR2 SVGEGT. Trimming cost V 2 bases and J 8 bases; bases outside gene matches: 7. The CDR3 DNA, read in part, is TGTGCCAGCAGTTACGCGACTAGCGGGGGCCTGGATGAG. This encodes CASSYATSGGLDE. The CDR3 in its entirety is CASSYATSGGLDEQFF.

With respect to this clone: Read data end 3 residues before the CDR3 end; the end is taken from the germline J gene. V and J are TRBV2 and TRBJ2-1, with 7 bases fitting TRBD1. Germline V gene data show CDR1 as SNHLY and CDR2 as FYNNEI. V lost 8 bases, J lost 4 bases, and 5 bases stayed unmatched. The CDR3 is 13 amino acids. The part of the CDR3 DNA that was read is TGTGCCAGCCTTACAGGGGCTTACAATGAG. This codes for CASLTGAYNE. The whole CDR3 sequence reads CASLTGAYNEQFF.

This clone turned up a few times. The read terminates 3 residues ahead of where the CDR3 ends, so the germline J gene completes it. The chain recombines TRBV18 with TRBJ2-6, with 10 bases lining up with TRBD1. V shed 6 bases and J 3 bases; nucleotides not matched to a gene: 14. CDR1 and CDR2 from the germline V gene are KGHSH and LQKENI. The CDR3 covers 19 residues. The CDR3 is CASSPQPGQGFGGANVLTF. The covered CDR3 bases are TGTGCCAGCTCCCCCCAGCCGGGACAGGGGTTTGGTGGGGCCAACGTC.

This clone is deemed medium-sized (0.01 to 0.1%). The CDR3 extends 3 residues past the end of the read, so its final part is completed from the germline J gene. The rearrangement joins TRBV4-2 to TRBJ2-1; 15 bases are shared with TRBD2. Germline trimming cut 4 bases from V and 0 bases from J; bases unmatched to any gene: 10. CDR1 LGHNA and CDR2 YNFKEQ come from the germline V gene. This CDR3 is 20 amino acids long. CDR3 sequence: CASSPPSGTSGGRSYNEQFF. The part of the CDR3 DNA that was read is TGTGCCAGCAGCCCGCCTTCCGGGACTAGCGGGGGGCGCTCCTACAATGAG.

In its sample, this clone was seen a few times. The read terminates 3 residues ahead of where the CDR3 ends, so the germline J gene completes it. This chain uses TRBV5-1 with TRBJ2-3, with D unresolved. In germline, CDR1 is SGHRS, CDR2 YFSETQ. Deletions cut 4 bases from V and 8 bases from J, with 11 bases between. The CDR3 is 12 residues long. Partial CDR3 DNA: TGCGCCAGCAGCGCCGGAGAGCGTACG. Translated, it gives CASSAGERT. The whole CDR3 sequence reads CASSAGERTQYF.

This clone was picked up a small number of times. The CDR3 end falls 3 residues outside the read, so it is completed with the germline J gene. The chain recombines TRBV7-2 with TRBJ2-2; possibly TRBD2 for D (6 bases). Germline loops: CDR1 SGHTA, CDR2 FQGNSA. This CDR3 contains 14 residues. Between the trimmed V and J ends, which lost 7 bases and 3 bases, there was a span of 12 bases. This CDR3 is CASTMGTYTGELFF. The DNA read from the CDR3 is TGTGCCAGCACCATGGGGACTTACACCGGGGAG.

Regarding this clone: The read gets to within 3 residues of the CDR3 end, and the germline J gene fills in the rest. This chain joins TRBV7-2 and TRBJ2-1, with TRBD1 as a possible D gene (5 bases). Trimming shortened V by 0 bases and J by 6 bases, and 6 bases separated the two germline ends. The CDR3 length is 13 residues. The germline V gene has CDR1 SGHTA and CDR2 FQGNSA. The CDR3 bases that were read are TGTGCCAGCAGCTTAGCAACAGGCAATGAG. Protein sequence: CASSLATGNE. The complete CDR3 protein is CASSLATGNEQFF.

This clone was recorded a few times. The sequenced CDR3 bases are TGTGCCAGCAGCTACGGGAGGGGGAGGACGGAAAAA. Translation: CASSYGRGRTEK. The entire CDR3 protein is CASSYGRGRTEKLFF. The chain employs TRBV7-9 and TRBJ1-4; possibly TRBD1 for D (6 bases). The DNA ends 3 residues before the CDR3 does, and the rest of the CDR3 is filled in from the germline J gene. V gave up 4 bases and J gave up 8 bases, with 17 bases separating them. This CDR3 has 15 residues. Per the germline V gene, CDR1 is SEHNR and CDR2 is FQNEAQ (reference sequence).

This clone rates as medium-sized (0.01 to 0.1%). The missing CDR3 end, 3 residues past where the read stops, is filled in from the germline J gene. The rearrangement links TRBV9 to TRBJ2-5; D is perhaps TRBD2 (6 bases). CDR3 length equals 15 residues. V lost 4 bases, J lost 5 bases, and 18 bases lay in between. CDR1 SGDLS and CDR2 YYNGEE come from the germline V gene. The CDR3 protein is CASSPPSLAEETQYF. The sequenced part of the CDR3 DNA is TGTGCCAGCAGCCCACCTTCACTAGCCGAGGAGACC. Using reference TRBV9 and TRBJ2-5 for the parts outside the CDR3, the full variable domain is DSGVTQTPKHLITATGQRVTLRCSPRSGDLSVYWYQQSLDQGLQFLIQYYNGEERAKGNILERFSAQQFPDLHSELNLSSLELGDSALYFCASSPPSLAEETQYFGPGTRLLVL.

The table lists this clone with a few counts. The read ends 3 residues before the CDR3 terminus; that terminus is restored from the germline J gene. The chain recombines TRBV19 with TRBJ2-1, with no clear D. The germline V and J ends were trimmed by 6 bases and 7 bases, with 16 bases remaining between them. This CDR3 is 14 amino acids long. Germline V gene data show CDR1 as LNHDA and CDR2 as SQIVND (reference sequence). Partial CDR3 DNA: TGTGCCAGTAGCGGATCCCCGGGTGGGAATGAG. Its translation is CASSGSPGGNE. The complete CDR3 sequence is CASSGSPGGNEQFF. Filled out from reference TRBV19 and TRBJ2-1, the complete variable domain reads DGGITQSPKYLFRKEGQNVTLSCEQNLNHDAMYWYRQDPGQGLRLIYYSQIVNDFQKGDIAEGYSVSREKKESFPLTVTSAQKNPTAFYLCASSGSPGGNEQFFGPGTRLTVL.

A remark on this clone: Sequencing ends 3 residues short of the CDR3 end; the germline J gene provides the rest. The rearrangement links TRBV7-3 to TRBJ2-1, with 8 bases matching TRBD2. The V and J ends lost 5 bases and 5 bases, in that order; junction bases with no gene match: 2. This CDR3 has 13 amino acids. Germline CDR1 reads SGHTA; CDR2 reads FQGTGA. The sequenced part of the CDR3 DNA is TGTGCCAGCAGCAGGACTAGCAACAATGAG. It yields the protein CASSRTSNNE. The whole CDR3 protein is CASSRTSNNEQFF.

There are a few counts of this clone. The CDR3 end falls 3 residues outside the read, so it is completed with the germline J gene. The chain recombines TRBV6-2 or TRBV6-3 with TRBJ2-7; 9 bases are a match to TRBD2. J lost 0 bases, V lost 10 bases, and 7 bases had no gene match. This CDR3 has 14 amino acids. Germline lookup yields CDR1 MNHEY and CDR2 SVGEGT. The sequenced part of the CDR3 DNA is TGTGCCACCCAGCGGGAGGCTTTCTCCTACGAG. It is translated as CATQREAFSYE. The whole CDR3 region reads CATQREAFSYEQYF.

To note about this clone: The CDR3 end falls 3 residues outside the read, so it is completed with the germline J gene. The genes are TRBV18 and TRBJ2-7, with 9 bases identical to TRBD2. From germline, CDR1 is KGHSH and CDR2 LQKENI. Trimming cost V 6 bases and J 6 bases; bases outside gene matches: 9. CDR3 size: 14 residues. This CDR3 reads CASSPGLAKREQYF. The sequenced CDR3 bases are TGTGCCAGCTCTCCGGGACTAGCAAAGCGCGAG.

In the case of this clone: The read ends 3 residues before the CDR3 terminus; that terminus is restored from the germline J gene. J is TRBJ1-2 and V is TRBV19; D ambiguous. From germline, CDR1 is LNHDA and CDR2 SQIVND (reference sequence). V lost 5 bases and J lost 4, with 5 bases in between. The CDR3 has 11 amino acids. CDR3 DNA (partial): TGTGCCAGTAGTCAGGTCTATGGC. This codes for CASSQVYG. The full CDR3 reads CASSQVYGYTF.

Turning to this clone: The DNA ends 3 residues before the CDR3 does, and the rest of the CDR3 is filled in from the germline J gene. The V gene is TRBV7-9, the J gene TRBJ1-6; 7 positions agree with TRBD1. With 6 bases clipped from V and 4 bases from J, the junction kept 6 bases outside the gene matches. The CDR3 is 15 residues long. CDR1 SEHNR and CDR2 FQNEAQ come from the germline V gene (reference sequence). CDR3 residues: CASSSQGGYNSPLHF. CDR3 bases read: TGTGCCAGCAGTTCCCAGGGGGGATATAATTCACCC. Full variable domain (remainder filled in from reference TRBV7-9 and TRBJ1-6): DTGVSQNPRHKITKRGQNVTFRCDPISEHNRLYWYRQTLGQGPEFLTYFQNEAQLEKSRLLSDRFSAERPKGSFSTLEIQRTEQGDSAMYLCASSSQGGYNSPLHFGNGTRLTVT.

This clone has a handful of counts. Coverage ceases 3 residues before the CDR3 finishes, and the germline J gene fills in the end. The rearrangement links TRBV30 to TRBJ1-5, with TRBD1 identical over 7 bases. In germline, CDR1 is GTSNPN, CDR2 SVGIG (reference sequence). V dropped 1 base and J dropped 6; count of bases not matched to a gene: 12. This CDR3 spans 16 amino acids. CDR3 bases read: TGTGCCTGGAGTGCCGCCGAGGGGGCGTATAGTCAGCCC. Encoded protein: CAWSAAEGAYSQP. The full CDR3 is CAWSAAEGAYSQPQHF.

As for this clone: The CDR3 is cut off 3 residues early in the read; its end comes from the germline J gene. This sequence joins TRBV19 and TRBJ1-4; 7 bases match TRBD1. The junction had 8 bases not matched to a gene; V was cut back by 6 bases and J by 4 bases. CDR3 length: 15 amino acids. Germline assignment: CDR1 LNHDA and CDR2 SQIVND (reference sequence). The CDR3 bases that were read are TGTGCCAGTAGGAATGGACAGGCGAATAATGAAAAA. Its translation: CASRNGQANNEK. The CDR3 reads in full as CASRNGQANNEKLFF.

This clone was detected a few times. The CDR3 end falls 3 residues outside the read, so it is completed with the germline J gene. Other DNA sequences from this sample encode an identical CDR3 as well. The V call is TRBV7-7, the J call TRBJ2-5; 7 positions match TRBD1. The trim removed 1 base at V and 5 bases at J, leaving 7 bases unmatched. The germline V gene has CDR1 SSHAT and CDR2 FNYEAQ (reference sequence). The CDR3 consists of 15 residues. CDR3 amino acids: CASSLGGQARETQYF. CDR3 DNA, as far as it was read: TGTGCCAGCAGCTTAGGCGGACAGGCACGTGAGACC.

In regard to this clone: The CDR3 end is not reached by the read, which stops 3 residues before it; the germline J gene fills it in. This rearrangement joins TRBV6-2 or TRBV6-3 to TRBJ2-6; 15 nucleotides align to TRBD2. The CDR3 covers 17 residues. Trimming removed 6 bases from V and 2 bases from J; junction bases left unmatched: 2. Germline CDR1 reads MNHEY; CDR2 reads SVGEGT. CDR3 DNA, as far as it was read: TGTGCCAGCAGAGGGACTAGCGGGAGGCCTGGGGCCAACGTC. Protein: CASRGTSGRPGANV. The complete CDR3 protein is CASRGTSGRPGANVLTF.

As regards this clone: Coverage ceases 3 residues before the CDR3 finishes, and the germline J gene fills in the end. The J gene is TRBJ1-1, the V gene TRBV18, with no clear D. This CDR3 contains 13 residues. Germline CDR1 KGHSH, CDR2 LQKENI. Trimming took off 1 base at V and 1 base at J, with 4 bases between the two ends. The sequenced part of the CDR3 DNA is TGTGCCAGCTCACCACAGGGGAACACTGAA. Protein: CASSPQGNTE. The CDR3 reads in full as CASSPQGNTEAFF.